A selection of T cell receptor beta chains follows, all from one sample in a study of cytomegalovirus exposure and HLA in healthy donors. Sequencing used immunoSEQ multiplex PCR; TCRdb keeps in-frame clones, though not all of them. The table includes about 260,000 clones, about 90% detected once. Sequenced sample: PBMCs. The receptors here all came from a woman aged 25-40 years in good health and CMV-seronegative. The CDR3 runs from the conserved cysteine through the conserved F or W. Fields, in order: clone size, V gene, J gene, D gene, CDR3 DNA, CDR3 protein. A D gene is named only where the DNA matches it firmly. Clone size appears in some rows only: once, few, many, or a class for an expanded clone.

>-|TRBV9|TRBJ2-1|TRBD2
TGTGCCAGCAGCCCCATCCTGGCTAGCGGATACAATGAGCAGTTCTTC
CASSPILASGYNEQFF
>-|TRBV5-1|TRBJ2-3|-
TGCGCCAGCAGCTTGGGGTCAGATACGCAGTATTTT
CASSLGSDTQYF
>-|TRBV6-5|TRBJ1-2|TRBD1
TGTGCCAGCAGCCAGGACAGGGGGTACGGCTACACCTTC
CASSQDRGYGYTF
>few|TRBV27|TRBJ1-2|TRBD1
TGTGCCAGCAGTTACGGGACAGGGGATGGCTACACCTTC
CASSYGTGDGYTF
>-|TRBV2|TRBJ2-1|-
TGTGCCAGCAGTGGGTATCTCAATGAGCAGTTCTTC
CASSGYLNEQFF
>once|TRBV20-1|TRBJ1-2|-
TGCAGCCCTGGGGGTGGCTACACCTTC
CSPGGGYTF
>-|TRBV2|TRBJ2-7|-
TGTGCCAGCAGTAGGTCAGGCGCAACCTACGAGCAGTACTTC
CASSRSGATYEQYF
>-|TRBV30|TRBJ1-2|-
TGTGCCTGGAGTGGGGGGAAAGGTGGCTACACCTTC
CAWSGGKGGYTF
>-|TRBV30|TRBJ2-2|TRBD1
TGTGCCTGGAGTCCCGGGACAGGGTACGCCGGGGAGCTGTTTTTT
CAWSPGTGYAGELFF
>-|TRBV13|TRBJ2-7|TRBD2
TGTGCCAGCAGCTCCGGACTAGCGGGGGAGTACGAGCAGTACTTC
CASSSGLAGEYEQYF
>-|TRBV7-3|TRBJ2-2|TRBD1
TGTGCCAGCAGCATAGGACAGGGGGCTGGGGAGCTGTTTTTT
CASSIGQGAGELFF
>-|TRBV25-1|TRBJ1-2|-
TGTGCCAGCAGTGACCAAACAGGGAACTATGGCTACACCTTC
CASSDQTGNYGYTF
>-|TRBV5-1|TRBJ2-2|TRBD2
TGCGCCACCCGCCCGGCGGGAGGGCCGATCGGGGAGCTGTTTTTT
CATRPAGGPIGELFF
>-|TRBV19|TRBJ2-1|-
TGTGCCAGTAGTATAGTCGGGCAGGGGACTTACAATGAGCAGTTCTTC
CASSIVGQGTYNEQFF
>-|TRBV18|TRBJ1-4|TRBD1
TGTGCCAGCTCCCCTGCGACAGGGGGCAGCGATGAAAAACTGTTTTTT
CASSPATGGSDEKLFF
>-|TRBV13|TRBJ2-1|TRBD2
TGTGCCAGCAGCCCTAGGACTAGCGGGGCCAATGAGCAGTTCTTC
CASSPRTSGANEQFF
>-|TRBV28|TRBJ1-5|-
TGTGCCAGCAGATCGGAGTGGGGTGGTCAGCCCCAGCATTTT
CASRSEWGGQPQHF
>once|TRBV5-1|TRBJ1-5|TRBD1
TGCGCCAGCAGCTTGGGACAGGGGATAGGCCAGCCCCAGCATTTT
CASSLGQGIGQPQHF
>-|TRBV27|TRBJ2-7|TRBD2
TGTGCCAGCAGTCCAGAAGCGGGAGCTTCCTACGAGCAGTACTTC
CASSPEAGASYEQYF
>few|TRBV6-1|TRBJ2-7|-
TGTGCCAGCAGTGGTTCCCAGGCGGCGGTTGACGAGCAGTACTTC
CASSGSQAAVDEQYF
>-|TRBV9|TRBJ2-5|TRBD2
TGTGCCAGCAGCGTCAGCGGGATGAGGGAGACCCAGTACTTC
CASSVSGMRETQYF
>-|TRBV7-2|TRBJ2-7|TRBD2
TGTGCCAGCAGCTTGCGACTAGCGGGGACTTCCTACGAGCAGTACTTC
CASSLRLAGTSYEQYF
>-|TRBV7-2|TRBJ2-7|-
TGTGCCAGCAGCTATCCGGGAACTAGGACCTACGAGCAGTACTTC
CASSYPGTRTYEQYF
>once|TRBV15|TRBJ2-7|TRBD2
TGTGCCACCAGCGATAGAGCAGCGGGAGGCGGCGAGCAGTACTTC
CATSDRAAGGGEQYF
>once|TRBV4-1|TRBJ1-5|-
TGCGCCAGCAGCCAAGCAGTTCTATCTGATCAGCCCCAGCATTTT
CASSQAVLSDQPQHF
>-|TRBV11-2|TRBJ2-1|TRBD1
TGTGCCAGCAGCACCACCACAGGGGGCATCTACAATGAGCAGTTCTTC
CASSTTTGGIYNEQFF
>once|TRBV7-6|TRBJ2-7|TRBD1
TGTGCCAGCAGCCCCCGGGACAGGGATCCCGAGCAGTACTTC
CASSPRDRDPEQYF
>-|TRBV4-1|TRBJ2-7|TRBD2
TGCGCCAGCAGCCAAAGACTAGCGGGAGGTTTTTACGAGCAGTACTTC
CASSQRLAGGFYEQYF
>-|TRBV7-2|TRBJ2-1|-
TGTGCCAGCAGCTCAGCGGGACACCCAAGATACAATGAGCAGTTCTTC
CASSSAGHPRYNEQFF
>-|TRBV14|TRBJ2-5|-
TGTGCCAGCAGCCCCCAGCGGCAAGAGACCCAGTACTTC
CASSPQRQETQYF
>-|TRBV5-5|TRBJ2-1|TRBD2
TGTGCCAGCCTCCGGATTCTAGCGGGGAATGAGCAGTTCTTC
CASLRILAGNEQFF
>-|TRBV9|TRBJ2-5|-
TGTGCCAGCAGCGACGTGCCACGGGAGACCCAGTACTTC
CASSDVPRETQYF
>-|TRBV7-6|TRBJ2-3|TRBD2
TGTGCCAGCAGCGCGTCGACTAGCGCCCTCACAGATACGCAGTATTTT
CASSASTSALTDTQYF
>-|TRBV2|TRBJ2-7|TRBD1
TGTGCCAGCAGTGTTATTGGACAGGGGGCCTACGAGCAGTACTTC
CASSVIGQGAYEQYF
>-|TRBV11-1|TRBJ2-7|-
TGTGCCAGCAGCCAGTCAGGGACAACACCCGCCTACGAGCAGTACTTC
CASSQSGTTPAYEQYF
>-|TRBV27|TRBJ1-5|TRBD1
TGTGCCAGCAGCCTCACAGGGGAAGGGAATCAGCCCCAGCATTTT
CASSLTGEGNQPQHF
>-|TRBV4-2|TRBJ2-1|-
TGTGCCAGCAGCGGTTTTGCGGGCGACAATGAGCAGTTCTTC
CASSGFAGDNEQFF
>-|TRBV18|TRBJ2-1|-
TGTGCCAGCTCACCACGGGGTTTAGATGAGCAGTTCTTC
CASSPRGLDEQFF
>-|TRBV4-3|TRBJ2-7|-
TGCGCCAGCAGCCAGGCTACAGGAGTCCTCTCCTACGAGCAGTACTTC
CASSQATGVLSYEQYF
>once|TRBV4-1|TRBJ2-7|TRBD2
TGCGCCAGCAGCCAAGACCCCGGACTAGCGGGAGCCTACGAGCAGTACTTC
CASSQDPGLAGAYEQYF
>-|TRBV6-5|TRBJ2-6|-
TGTGCCAGCAGCCACGACGCTTCTGGGGCCAACGTCCTGACTTTC
CASSHDASGANVLTF
>-|TRBV29-1|TRBJ2-2|TRBD1
TGCAGCGCCACGAGACAGGGGGCATCGGCCGGGGAGCTGTTTTTT
CSATRQGASAGELFF
>-|TRBV12-2|TRBJ2-4|-
TGTGCAAGTCGCTTAGAGTTAAGGGGGCAGGGGAACATTCAGTACTTC
CASRLELRGQGNIQYF
>-|TRBV6-4|TRBJ2-2|TRBD1
TGTGCCAGCAGTGACTCGGGGACAGGGGACACCGGGGAGCTGTTTTTT
CASSDSGTGDTGELFF